Listed here are 30 T cell receptor beta chains from one sample, sequenced in a study of metastatic and nonmetastatic thyroid tumors. MiXCR re-clonotyped the PCR reads for TCRdb. The data contain approximately 65,000 clones, less than 5% of them singletons. Every patient was untreated before thyroid surgery. Sequencing input: blood. The receptors come from a female donor with papillary thyroid cancer or a benign thyroid nodule (not recorded which). Some clones in this sample may be carry-over from other donors' samples.

As for this clone: At one end, the junction sequence differs from germline, possibly due to a read error. V usage is TRBV10-3 and J usage is TRBJ2-6; TRBD1 might be the D (5 bases). The CDR3 consists of 15 residues. Germline V gene data show CDR1 as ENHRY and CDR2 as SYGVKD. In nucleotides, the CDR3 is TGTACCATCAGAGACGCGATCTCTGGGGCCAACGTCCTGACGTTC. The encoded protein is CTIRDAISGANVLTF.

The chain couples TRBV12-3 or TRBV12-4 to TRBJ2-7, with D perhaps matching TRBD1 or TRBD2 (5 bases each). The V gene lost 7 bases and the J gene lost 4 bases, with 23 bases spanning the gap. The CDR3 loop spans 16 amino acids. The CDR3 bases are TGTGCCAGCACTGCTCCGGGACGGTCGACCTCATACGAGCAGTACTTC. This gives the protein CASTAPGRSTSYEQYF.

Of note for this clone: Germline and junction disagree at one end, which may indicate a read error. J is TRBJ2-5 and V is TRBV5-1; 8 bases map to TRBD1. There are 16 residues in the CDR3. CDR1 is SGHRS, CDR2 YFSETQ, per germline. The CDR3 spells CGSSLTDRGPQETQYF. The CDR3, as DNA: TGCGGCAGCAGCTTGACCGACAGGGGACCCCAAGAGACCCAGTACTTC. Based on the CDR3 plus reference TRBV5-1 and TRBJ2-5, the full variable domain is KAGVTQTPRYLIKTRGQQVTLSCSPISGHRSVSWYQQTPGQGLQFLFEYFSETQRNKGNFPGRFSGRQFSNSRSEMNVSTLELGDSALYLCGSSLTDRGPQETQYFGPGTRLLVL.

J is TRBJ1-1 and V is TRBV2; D is uncertain. The V and J ends lost 2 bases and 4 bases respectively, with 11 bases between them. This CDR3 has 14 amino acids. From germline, CDR1 is SNHLY and CDR2 FYNNEI. CDR3 amino acids: CASSEYGPPTEAFF. The CDR3 region has the DNA TGTGCCAGCAGTGAATACGGGCCACCCACTGAAGCTTTCTTT.

This clone was counted between two and nine times. The chain is built from TRBV11-2 and TRBJ2-2, with 11 positions matching TRBD2. The junction had 5 bases not matched to a gene; V was cut back by 5 bases and J by 0 bases. The CDR3 spans 17 residues. From germline, CDR1 is SGHAT and CDR2 FQNNGV. In nucleotides, the CDR3 is TGTGCCAGCAGCAAGACTAGCGGGGTACCGAACACCGGGGAGCTGTTTTTT. Protein sequence: CASSKTSGVPNTGELFF.

This clone was observed a handful of times. This chain links TRBV5-5 with TRBJ2-5; D is unresolved. From germline, CDR1 is SGHKS and CDR2 YYEKEE (reference sequence). CDR3 length: 13 residues. Trimming shortened V by 5 bases and J by 5 bases, and 13 bases separated the two germline ends. CDR3 protein: CASRMRTPETQYF. In nucleotides, the CDR3 is TGTGCCAGCAGAATGAGGACGCCTGAGACCCAGTACTTC.

This clone was detected many times. The gene calls are TRBV7-9 and TRBJ2-6, with 15 bases fitting TRBD2. Germline values: CDR1 SEHNR, CDR2 FQNEAQ (reference sequence). This CDR3 comprises 19 residues. V lost 10 bases, J lost 3 bases, and 13 bases stayed unmatched. Written as DNA, the CDR3 is TGTGCCACCCGACATCCCGGGACTAGCGGGAGGAATGGGGCCAACGTCCTGACTTTC. Protein: CATRHPGTSGRNGANVLTF.

There are many counts of this clone. The rearrangement joins TRBV6-1 to TRBJ1-1, with 7 bases fitting TRBD1. Unmatched junction bases numbered 3, after V lost 7 bases and J lost 1 base. The germline gives CDR1 MNHNS, CDR2 SASEGT. The CDR3 contains 13 residues. CDR3: CASTDRENTEAFF. The CDR3, as DNA: TGTGCCAGCACCGACAGGGAGAACACTGAAGCTTTCTTT.

The chain uses TRBV28 and TRBJ2-3, with D perhaps TRBD1 or TRBD2 (5 bases each). Germline V lookup: CDR1 MDHEN, CDR2 SYDVKM. The CDR3 extends over 15 amino acids. Trimming pared 9 bases from V and 0 bases from J, leaving 16 bases between. DNA for the CDR3: TGTGCCAGTGGGGCTATAGCGTTAAGCACAGATACGCAGTATTTT. This gives the protein CASGAIALSTDTQYF.

Many counts were recorded for this clone. V usage is TRBV28 and J usage is TRBJ2-7, with a possible D match to TRBD2 (6 bases). Trimming pared 6 bases from V and 2 bases from J, leaving 11 bases between. Looked up from germline, CDR1 is MDHEN and CDR2 is SYDVKM. The CDR3 is 13 amino acids. This chain's CDR3 is CASRLTSTYEQYF. The CDR3 nucleotides read TGTGCCAGCAGACTGACTAGTACCTACGAGCAGTACTTC.

This clone was observed a handful of times. The V and J genes are TRBV20-1 and TRBJ2-7; 7 bases align to TRBD1. This CDR3 has 14 amino acids. Germline loops: CDR1 DFQATT, CDR2 SNEGSKA (reference sequence). For the CDR3, the DNA is TGCGGCCCCCCCCCGAGGGGACAGTGGGGAGAGCAGTACTTC. Its translation: CGPPPRGQWGEQYF.

Many counts were recorded for this clone. V gene TRBV18 combines with J gene TRBJ2-1; 12 bases align to TRBD2. The CDR3 has 17 residues. Looked up from germline, CDR1 is KGHSH and CDR2 is LQKENI. V shed 2 bases and J 4 bases; nucleotides not matched to a gene: 6. The CDR3 DNA reads as TGTGCCAGCTCACCAATGACTAGCGGGAGCCAATACAATGAGCAGTTCTTC. Translating it yields CASSPMTSGSQYNEQFF. Filled out from reference TRBV18 and TRBJ2-1, the complete variable domain reads NAGVMQNPRHLVRRRGQEARLRCSPMKGHSHVYWYRQLPEEGLKFMVYLQKENIIDESGMPKERFSAEFPKEGPSILRIQQVVRGDSAAYFCASSPMTSGSQYNEQFFGPGTRLTVL.

This clone occurred many times. The J gene is TRBJ2-5, the V gene TRBV29-1; 8 bases agree with TRBD2. J was trimmed by 4 bases and V by 8 bases; bases with no gene match: 9. The CDR3 is 13 residues long. Germline V gives CDR1 SQVTM, CDR2 ANQGSEA. The CDR3 here is CSPQRERVETQYF. CDR3 DNA sequence: TGCAGCCCTCAGCGGGAGAGGGTAGAGACCCAGTACTTC.

There are a few counts of this clone. The CDR3 here is CASSSRTGESTDTQYF. The DNA of the CDR3 is TGTGCCAGCAGCTCCCGGACAGGGGAGTCCACAGATACGCAGTATTTT. The chain recombines TRBV6-1 with TRBJ2-3; TRBD1 matches 9 bases. The germline V gene has CDR1 MNHNS and CDR2 SASEGT. The CDR3 spans 16 residues. The junction had 9 bases not matched to a gene; V was cut back by 6 bases and J by 2 bases.

On this clone: Since a much larger clone is just one base distant, this may be a read error. V and J are TRBV12-3 or TRBV12-4 and TRBJ2-1, with a possible D match to TRBD2 (6 bases). Trimming left V 5 bases short and J 7 bases short, with 18 bases between. The CDR3 contains 15 residues. The CDR3 loop reads CASSRGWRAGNEQFF. The CDR3 coding sequence is TGTGCCAGCAGTCGGGGGTGGCGGGCCGGGAATGAGCAGTTCTTC.

This clone came up many times. It may be a read error: a sequence one base away is much more abundant. CDR3 in DNA: TGTGCCAGCAGCTCAGGAGGGGGAGTTGAGCAGTTCTTC. This gives the protein CASSSGGGVEQFF. This chain connects TRBV11-3 to TRBJ2-1; the D gene could be TRBD1 or TRBD2 (6 bases each). Trimming left V 4 bases short and J 9 bases short, with 13 bases between. The CDR3 extends over 13 amino acids. Germline loops: CDR1 SGHNT, CDR2 YENEEA.

This clone was recorded at least ten times. In DNA form, the CDR3 reads TGTGCCAGCAGTGATTCGACAGGGAGGTATTCACCCCTCCACTTT. Translating it yields CASSDSTGRYSPLHF. J is TRBJ1-6 and V is TRBV25-1; TRBD1 matches at 7 bases. The CDR3 consists of 15 residues. The V gene's germline CDR1 is MGHDK and CDR2 SYGVNS. V trimming: 3 bases; J trimming: 8 bases; junction bases outside the gene matches: 7. The full variable domain, its missing parts supplied by reference TRBV25-1 and TRBJ1-6, is EADIYQTPRYLVIGTGKKITLECSQTMGHDKMYWYQQDPGMELHLIHYSYGVNSTEKGDLSSESTVSRIRTEHFPLTLESARPSHTSQYLCASSDSTGRYSPLHFGNGTRLTVT.

This clone was counted ten times or more. The chain joins TRBV19 to TRBJ2-7; no firm D call. This CDR3 is 14 amino acids long. Germline-derived CDR1 and CDR2 are LNHDA and SQIVND (reference sequence). V gave up 5 bases and J gave up 5 bases, with 16 bases separating them. CDR3 sequence: CASSPRFSSHEQYF. DNA of the CDR3: TGTGCCAGTAGTCCCCGTTTCTCATCCCACGAGCAGTACTTC.

This clone occurred a few times. This may be a read error: a much more frequent sequence differs by one nucleotide. Without the conserved terminal phenylalanine or tryptophan, this CDR3 likely stems from a read error. The chain uses TRBV29-1 and TRBJ1-4; maybe TRBD1 (6 bases). The CDR3 contains 13 residues. With 4 bases removed from V and 7 bases from J, the gap between germline ends came to 13 bases. CDR1 is SQVTM and CDR2 is ANQGSEA in the germline V gene. The CDR3 spells CSVGSGAGEKLFS. CDR3 bases: TGCAGCGTTGGGTCGGGGGCCGGTGAAAAACTGTTTTCT.

This clone was seen at least ten times. J is TRBJ2-5 and V is TRBV10-3; TRBD1 is a possible D gene (5 bases). V was trimmed by 2 bases and J by 5 bases, leaving 12 bases between them. Germline V gives CDR1 ENHRY, CDR2 SYGVKD. The CDR3 has 14 residues. For the CDR3, the DNA is TGTGCCATCAGTGAGATTCCAGGGTTGGAGACCCAGTACTTC. Translated: CAISEIPGLETQYF.

This rearrangement joins TRBV5-1 to TRBJ2-2, with 8 bases aligning to TRBD1. This CDR3 is 15 amino acids long. Germline CDR1 SGHRS, CDR2 YFSETQ. Trimming at V came to 3 bases and at J to 3 bases, leaving 4 bases not matched to a gene. The CDR3 protein is CASSSAGGDTGELFF. CDR3 coding DNA: TGCGCCAGCAGCTCGGCAGGGGGCGACACCGGGGAGCTGTTTTTT.

This clone was seen repeatedly, ten times or more. This chain uses TRBV7-8 with TRBJ2-3; D is ambiguous. This CDR3 is 16 amino acids long. The V gene's germline CDR1 is SGHVS and CDR2 FQNEAQ. Trimming shortened V by 5 bases and J by 2 bases, and 17 bases separated the two germline ends. The CDR3 bases are TGTGCCAGCAGCCCCCTCGAGGCACAGAACACAGATACGCAGTATTTT. Its translation: CASSPLEAQNTDTQYF.

This clone was detected ten times or more. This chain connects TRBV5-1 to TRBJ2-1; D tentatively fits TRBD1 or TRBD2 (5 bases each). The CDR3 runs to 15 residues. In germline, CDR1 is SGHRS, CDR2 YFSETQ. Trimming took off 0 bases at V and 3 bases at J, with 10 bases between the two ends. CDR3 sequence: CASSLVGELYNEQFF. The CDR3 DNA follows: TGCGCCAGCAGCTTGGTAGGGGAGCTCTACAATGAGCAGTTCTTC.

This clone qualifies as medium-sized. One junction end disagrees with the germline gene, perhaps due to a read error. The chain employs TRBV6-1 and TRBJ1-6; D ambiguous. In germline, CDR1 is MNHNS, CDR2 SASEGT. This CDR3 comprises 13 residues. In nucleotides, the CDR3 is TGTGCCAGCAGCCAGGACTATAGTTCACCCCTCCACTTT. Encoded protein: CASSQDYSSPLHF.

This clone was observed at least ten times. The chain couples TRBV20-1 to TRBJ2-7; 10 bases are a match to TRBD2. In germline, CDR1 is DFQATT, CDR2 SNEGSKA (reference sequence). The CDR3 loop spans 15 amino acids. The V segment lost 0 bases and the J segment 1 base; nucleotides outside the gene matches: 3. Here the CDR3 reads CSAREASGSSYEQYF. The CDR3 DNA follows: TGCAGTGCTAGAGAGGCTAGCGGGAGTTCCTACGAGCAGTACTTC.

This clone was observed at least ten times. The chain uses TRBV12-3 or TRBV12-4 and TRBJ1-5; D might be TRBD1 (5 bases). V was cut by 6 bases and J by 3 bases, with 12 bases left in between. The CDR3 is made up of 14 amino acids. The CDR3 coding sequence is TGTGCCAGCAGCGAAGGGGTAACCAATCAGCCCCAGCATTTT. It is translated as CASSEGVTNQPQHF.

This clone was seen many times. The rearrangement links TRBV6-1 to TRBJ2-7; tentative D call: TRBD2 (6 bases). This CDR3 is 15 amino acids long. CDR1 and CDR2 from the germline V gene are MNHNS and SASEGT. V lost 5 bases and J lost 6, with 20 bases in between. Written as DNA, the CDR3 is TGTGCCAGCAGTTACAAGGGCGGGGACGGGGGCGAGCAGTACTTC. As protein: CASSYKGGDGGEQYF.

This clone occurred many times. The chain is built from TRBV28 and TRBJ2-3; TRBD2 matches at 9 bases. The CDR3 has 16 amino acids. Per the germline V gene, CDR1 is MDHEN and CDR2 is SYDVKM. Trimming cost V 2 bases and J 2 bases; bases outside gene matches: 5. Here the CDR3 reads CASSLPVAGVTDTQYF. The CDR3 coding sequence is TGTGCCAGCAGTTTACCGGTAGCGGGAGTCACAGATACGCAGTATTTT.

This chain links TRBV27 with TRBJ1-1; D is undetermined. The CDR3 spans 13 residues. From germline, CDR1 is MNHEY and CDR2 SMNVEV (reference sequence). With 3 bases removed from V and 3 bases from J, the gap between germline ends came to 8 bases. DNA for the CDR3: TGTGCCAGCAGTTTGGGAGCTCACACTGAAGCTTTCTTT. Its protein product is CASSLGAHTEAFF.

This clone was recorded many times. The chain combines TRBV10-1 with TRBJ2-3, with 8 bases aligning to TRBD2. Germline V gene sequence: CDR1 WNHNN, CDR2 SYGVQD (reference sequence). This CDR3 comprises 14 residues. Trimming removed 4 bases from V and 2 bases from J; junction bases left unmatched: 2. This CDR3 reads CASSVSGNTDTQYF. The CDR3 nucleotides read TGCGCCAGCAGTGTTAGCGGGAACACAGATACGCAGTATTTT.